This passage covers 10 T cell receptor beta chains from one sample sequenced in a study of cytomegalovirus exposure and HLA in healthy donors. The PCR contained 60 Vbeta and 13 Jbeta primers. Sequencing used immunoSEQ multiplex PCR; TCRdb keeps in-frame clones, though not all of them. This table has about 150,000 clones, over 70% appearing once. Sequencing was done on a sample of PBMCs. Every receptor here comes from a woman between 18 and 29 years old in good health and CMV-seronegative.

CDR3 sequence reads: CASSLTGETQETQYF. CDR3 DNA sequence: TGTGCCAGCTCACTAACCGGGGAGACCCAAGAGACCCAGTACTTC. This chain uses TRBV18 with TRBJ2-5; possibly TRBD2 for D (5 bases). From germline, CDR1 is KGHSH and CDR2 LQKENI. CDR3 length: 15 amino acids. Trimming pared 4 bases from V and 1 base from J, leaving 13 bases between.

The CDR3 region is CASSRGVDSEAFF. The DNA for the CDR3 is TGTGCCAGCAGCCGGGGGGTGGACAGTGAAGCTTTCTTT. The chain has TRBV7-3 and TRBJ1-1; a weak D match, TRBD1 (6 bases). With 5 bases removed from V and 7 bases from J, the gap between germline ends came to 14 bases. The germline V gene has CDR1 SGHTA and CDR2 FQGTGA. The CDR3 loop spans 13 amino acids.

CDR3 in DNA: TGTGCCAGCAGTGGAAAGGGAGTAAGGGTTGGTGGAAACACCATATATTTT. Translated, it gives CASSGKGVRVGGNTIYF. The rearrangement joins TRBV6-1 to TRBJ1-3; D uncertain. The V gene lost 4 bases and the J gene lost 3 bases, with 19 bases spanning the gap. CDR3 size: 17 residues. Germline V gives CDR1 MNHNS, CDR2 SASEGT.

This clone was counted a few times. The germline gene is not matched at one end of the junction; a read error may be the cause. The gene calls are TRBV5-4 and TRBJ2-6; TRBD1 agrees at 7 bases. The CDR3 loop spans 18 amino acids. Per the germline V gene, CDR1 is SGHNT and CDR2 is YYREEE (reference sequence). CDR3 sequence (DNA): TGTGCCAGCAGCTCGCAGACAGGGATCCCCTCTGGGGCCAACGGCCTGACTTTC. This codes for CASSSQTGIPSGANGLTF.

CDR3 sequence (DNA): TGCAGCGTTGCGCCGGGAACGGCCGAGCAGTACTTC. Translated: CSVAPGTAEQYF. This chain links TRBV29-1 with TRBJ2-7; a weak D match, TRBD2 (5 bases). The CDR3 contains 12 residues. The V end lost 4 bases, the J end lost 6 bases, and 13 bases lay between the germline ends. Germline values: CDR1 SQVTM, CDR2 ANQGSEA.

The chain employs TRBV30 and TRBJ2-5; 7 bases match TRBD2. The CDR3 spans 13 residues. V was clipped by 3 bases and J by 4 bases; unmatched bases: 5. Germline V CDR1 and CDR2: GTSNPN, SVGIG (reference sequence). CDR3 nucleotide sequence: TGTGCCTGGAGGCGGGGGAGGGGAGAGACCCAGTACTTC. Translating gives CAWRRGRGETQYF.

The chain uses TRBV6-1 and TRBJ1-1; D is possibly TRBD1 (5 bases). V lost 2 bases and J 10 bases, leaving 11 bases between the germline ends. This CDR3 is 12 amino acids long. Germline V gene lookup returns CDR1 MNHNS and CDR2 SASEGT. The CDR3 DNA sequence: TGTGCCAGCAGTGAACAGGGTCTCGGAGCTTTCTTT. Its translation is CASSEQGLGAFF.

This chain links TRBV5-1 with TRBJ1-2, with D maybe TRBD1 (6 bases). V lost 2 bases and J 6 bases, leaving 11 bases between the germline ends. Germline loops: CDR1 SGHRS, CDR2 YFSETQ. The CDR3 extends over 13 amino acids. The CDR3 here is CASSLTGMDGYTF. In nucleotides, the CDR3 is TGCGCCAGCAGCTTAACAGGGATGGATGGCTACACCTTC.

This clone was found once. J is TRBJ1-2 and V is TRBV5-4; D is perhaps TRBD1 (6 bases). CDR3 size: 16 residues. Germline V gives CDR1 SGHNT, CDR2 YYREEE (reference sequence). V was cut by 4 bases and J by 8 bases, with 24 bases left in between. Written as DNA, the CDR3 is TGTGCCAGCAGCGACCCCCCCCGGGCTGGACAGAGGGGCTACACCTTC. The encoded protein is CASSDPPRAGQRGYTF.

CDR3 DNA: TGTGCCTCGACACCAGAGGGAGTCCGTTCTGAAGCTTTCTTT. Translated, it gives CASTPEGVRSEAFF. The J gene is TRBJ1-1, the V gene TRBV10-3; D unclear. Germline-derived CDR1 and CDR2 are ENHRY and SYGVKD. The CDR3 covers 14 residues. With 11 bases removed from V and 6 bases from J, the gap between germline ends came to 22 bases.